This T cell receptor beta chain comes out of a study of blood T cells in healthy people across ages. In the study overall: Template switching recovered approximately one barcoded beta molecule for every two T cells.

CDR1 ENHRY and CDR2 SYGVKD come from the germline V gene. This CDR3 has 14 amino acids. Only a few counts were recorded for this clonotype. Combining a sample-barcoded 5' primer with a J-beta primer mix, a second PCR ran for roughly 7 to 12 cycles. Each cDNA molecule was tagged by a template-switch adaptor that had 12 random nucleotides. From the 5' RACE reads, TCRdb called clonotypes with MiXCR, one entry per CDR3 protein. The table shows roughly 800,000 distinct CDR3 sequences, with roughly 50% occurring only once. The sample comprised blood. This clonotype was sampled from an elderly man in good health. This chain connects TRBV10-3 to TRBJ2-5; TRBD1 agrees at 9 bases. The end of the DNA aligns better with TRBJ2-7, so the J call may be wrong. The CDR3 sequence: CASSPGTGRSEQYF. CDR3 DNA sequence: TGTGCCTCCTCCCCCGGGACAGGGAGAAGCGAGCAGTACTTC.